This passage covers 26 T cell receptor beta chains from one sample sequenced in a study of T cell repertoires in ileal Crohn's disease. Profiled with immunoSEQ multiplex PCR; TCRdb holds only in-frame clones, not every one. The data hold 15,000 to 20,000 clones, with 72% observed a single time. Time point described: neoterminal ileum biopsy at postoperative endoscopy, about 6 months after surgery. The sequencing sample was made of ileal tissue. Receptors originate from an adult with Crohn's disease.

The chain recombines TRBV18 with TRBJ1-2; 11 bases align to TRBD1. The CDR3 consists of 15 residues. V lost 3 bases, J lost 2 bases, and 2 bases stayed unmatched. CDR1 is KGHSH and CDR2 is LQKENI in the germline V gene. The CDR3 here is CASSPGQGANYGYTF. As DNA, the CDR3 is TGTGCCAGCTCACCCGGACAGGGGGCCAACTATGGCTACACCTTC.

This clone was observed once. This rearrangement joins TRBV29-1 to TRBJ2-6; a weak D match, TRBD2 (6 bases). The CDR3 covers 16 residues. CDR1 is SQVTM, CDR2 ANQGSEA, per germline. Trimming removed 4 bases at V and 0 bases at J, with 13 bases between. CDR3 bases: TGCAGCGTTGCTCGGGACTTTGACTCTGGGGCCAACGTCCTGACTTTC. Protein: CSVARDFDSGANVLTF.

The table lists this clone with a few counts. The rearrangement uses TRBV7-2 and TRBJ2-7, with 8 positions matching TRBD1. The germline V gene encodes CDR1 SGHTA and CDR2 FQGNSA. This CDR3 contains 14 residues. After removal of 5 bases from V and 4 bases from J, the junction contained 7 bases not matched to a gene. The CDR3 reads CASSHTGGGYEQYF. For the CDR3, the DNA is TGTGCCAGCAGCCATACAGGGGGTGGATACGAGCAGTACTTC.

This clone appeared a few times. V gene TRBV6-4 combines with J gene TRBJ1-2; 7 bases match TRBD1. V lost 6 bases to trimming and J lost 7 bases; unmatched junction nucleotides: 14. CDR1 MRHNA and CDR2 SNTAGT come from the germline V gene. The CDR3 length is 15 residues. The CDR3 is CASREHDRVVGGYTF. The CDR3 DNA follows: TGTGCCAGCAGAGAGCACGACAGGGTTGTTGGTGGCTACACCTTC.

The gene calls are TRBV27 and TRBJ2-7; 7 nucleotides agree with TRBD2. The germline V gene encodes CDR1 MNHEY and CDR2 SMNVEV (reference sequence). The V segment lost 6 bases and the J segment 0 bases; nucleotides outside the gene matches: 11. CDR3 length equals 16 residues. CDR3 nucleotides: TGTGCCAGCAGCCGACTAGCTTTCCCCCTCTCCTACGAGCAGTACTTC. It translates to CASSRLAFPLSYEQYF.

V and J are TRBV19 and TRBJ2-3; 7 nucleotides line up with TRBD1. The CDR3 runs to 13 residues. Trimming took 5 bases from V and 5 from J; bases not matched to a gene: 4. The V gene's germline CDR1 is LNHDA and CDR2 SQIVND (reference sequence). The CDR3 region is CASSGHRGDTQYF. CDR3 bases: TGTGCCAGTAGTGGCCACAGGGGAGATACGCAGTATTTT.

This clone was observed a few times. The rearrangement links TRBV19 to TRBJ2-1; D gene uncertain. The V end was cut by 10 bases, the J end by 2 bases, with 15 bases between. Germline CDR1 and CDR2: LNHDA and SQIVND (reference sequence). The CDR3 contains 14 residues. CDR3 loop: CANLRYRAYNEQFF. CDR3 coding DNA: TGTGCCAACCTTCGATACCGCGCCTACAATGAGCAGTTCTTC.

This clone was seen a few times. The chain joins TRBV5-4 to TRBJ2-1, with 9 nucleotides matching TRBD2. The trim removed 7 bases at V and 7 bases at J, leaving 9 bases unmatched. The CDR3 has 14 amino acids. Germline assignment: CDR1 SGHNT and CDR2 YYREEE (reference sequence). In DNA, the CDR3 is TGTGCCAGCCAAGGCCTAGCGGGACCTAATGAGCAGTTCTTC. It is translated as CASQGLAGPNEQFF.

The rearrangement links TRBV10-3 to TRBJ2-1, with 10 bases that match TRBD2. Germline CDR1 reads ENHRY; CDR2 reads SYGVKD. After removal of 8 bases from V and 5 bases from J, the junction contained 12 bases not matched to a gene. The CDR3 runs to 16 residues. CDR3 protein: CAISLAGEPYNNEQFF. CDR3 coding DNA: TGTGCCATCTCTCTAGCGGGGGAGCCTTACAACAATGAGCAGTTCTTC.

This clone was found once. The chain is built from TRBV29-1 and TRBJ1-1; D not certain. Per germline, CDR1 SQVTM and CDR2 ANQGSEA. V was clipped by 6 bases and J by 1 base, with 9 bases between them. The CDR3 loop spans 12 amino acids. The DNA for the CDR3 is TGCAGCGTCGTGCGGGCGAACACTGAAGCTTTCTTT. Protein: CSVVRANTEAFF.

This sequence joins TRBV4-3 and TRBJ2-5; D unclear. Germline V gene lookup returns CDR1 LGHNA and CDR2 YSLEER. Trimming removed 0 bases at V and 1 base at J, with 12 bases between. This CDR3 contains 16 residues. CDR3 sequence (DNA): TGCGCCAGCAGCCAAGACGGTTTTGCAAGCCAAGAGACCCAGTACTTC. Translating gives CASSQDGFASQETQYF.

This clone was seen a single time. CDR3 sequence (DNA): TGCGCCAGCAGCCAGGGAGGGCAGATCACTGAAGCTTTCTTT. Translated, it gives CASSQGGQITEAFF. The chain links TRBV5-1 to TRBJ1-1; D may be TRBD1 (5 bases). V shed 4 bases and J shed 4 bases, with 14 bases lying between them. The CDR3 sequence is 14 residues long. Germline V lookup: CDR1 SGHRS, CDR2 YFSETQ. Filled out from reference TRBV5-1 and TRBJ1-1, the complete variable domain reads KAGVTQTPRYLIKTRGQQVTLSCSPISGHRSVSWYQQTPGQGLQFLFEYFSETQRNKGNFPGRFSGRQFSNSRSEMNVSTLELGDSALYLCASSQGGQITEAFFGQGTRLTVV.

The J gene is TRBJ2-4, the V gene TRBV19; 7 bases line up with TRBD2. The CDR3 contains 18 residues. Germline loops: CDR1 LNHDA, CDR2 SQIVND (reference sequence). J lost 0 bases, V lost 4 bases, and 12 bases had no gene match. The CDR3 region is CASSTGGPQILAKNIQYF. The CDR3 DNA reads TGTGCCAGTAGTACGGGGGGACCCCAAATTCTAGCCAAAAACATTCAGTACTTC.

The CDR3 spells CASVNSGRYEQYF. DNA of the CDR3: TGTGCCAGCGTAAATAGCGGGAGGTACGAGCAGTACTTC. This chain uses TRBV25-1 with TRBJ2-7, with 10 bases matching TRBD2. V shed 8 bases, J shed 4 bases, and the junction held 5 bases outside the gene matches. Germline CDR1 MGHDK, CDR2 SYGVNS. The CDR3 covers 13 residues.

This clone was counted only a few times. V is TRBV5-4 and J is TRBJ2-3; TRBD1 matches 7 bases. V lost 5 bases to trimming and J lost 1 base; unmatched junction nucleotides: 4. The germline CDR1 and CDR2 sequences are SGHNT and YYREEE (reference sequence). The CDR3 covers 14 residues. CDR3 in amino acids: CASRSGTGTDTQYF. Here the CDR3 DNA reads TGTGCCAGCAGGTCCGGGACAGGCACAGATACGCAGTATTTT.

The rearrangement joins TRBV2 to TRBJ1-1; a weak D match, TRBD1 (6 bases). CDR3 length: 15 residues. The germline V gene has CDR1 SNHLY and CDR2 FYNNEI. V was shortened by 4 bases and J by 0 bases, with 12 bases between the two germline ends. CDR3 region: CASSVPGHLNTEAFF. CDR3 nucleotide sequence: TGTGCCAGCAGTGTCCCGGGACACTTGAACACTGAAGCTTTCTTT. Based on the CDR3 plus reference TRBV2 and TRBJ1-1, the full variable domain is EPEVTQTPSHQVTQMGQEVILRCVPISNHLYFYWYRQILGQKVEFLVSFYNNEISEKSEIFDDQFSVERPDGSNFTLKIRSTKLEDSAMYFCASSVPGHLNTEAFFGQGTRLTVV.

This chain links TRBV30 with TRBJ1-5; 8 bases are a match to TRBD1. Germline V gene data show CDR1 as GTSNPN and CDR2 as SVGIG (reference sequence). The length of the CDR3 is 13 residues. V was pared by 5 bases and J by 6 bases, with 6 bases of the junction left unmatched. The CDR3 region has the DNA TGTGCCTGGGACAGGGGTACGAGTCAGCCCCAGCATTTT. Translated, it gives CAWDRGTSQPQHF.

The chain carries TRBV7-9 and TRBJ2-4; 9 nucleotides match TRBD1. Trimming took 4 bases from V and 6 from J; bases not matched to a gene: 13. The CDR3 is 17 amino acids. Germline CDR1 is SEHNR and CDR2 is FQNEAQ (reference sequence). The CDR3 DNA sequence: TGTGCCAGCAGCTACCGGACAGGGGAAGGGTTTGGAAACATTCAGTACTTC. This sequence encodes CASSYRTGEGFGNIQYF.

The V and J genes are TRBV6-5 and TRBJ2-7; maybe TRBD1 (5 bases). Trimming removed 8 bases at V and 5 bases at J, with 10 bases between. This CDR3 contains 11 residues. Germline V gene lookup returns CDR1 MNHEY and CDR2 SVGAGI. Written as DNA, the CDR3 is TGTGCCAGCGAACAGGCCAACGAGCAGTACTTC. Encoded protein: CASEQANEQYF.

V gene TRBV6-4 combines with J gene TRBJ1-1, with 9 nucleotides matching TRBD1. Germline loops: CDR1 MRHNA, CDR2 SNTAGT. The CDR3 is made up of 16 amino acids. Trimming at V came to 8 bases and at J to 6 bases, leaving 16 bases not matched to a gene. Written as DNA, the CDR3 is TGTGCCAGCTCAACTGCCCGAGGACAGGGGAAGCCTGAAGCTTTCTTT. Protein sequence: CASSTARGQGKPEAFF.

CDR3: CASSTGQGGFEKLFF. The CDR3 nucleotides read TGTGCCAGCAGCACCGGACAGGGGGGATTTGAGAAACTGTTTTTT. The rearrangement joins TRBV7-6 to TRBJ1-4; TRBD1 matches at 10 bases. The CDR3 is made up of 15 amino acids. The germline V gene encodes CDR1 SGHVS and CDR2 FNYEAQ. J lost 11 bases, V lost 5 bases, and 11 bases had no gene match.

CDR3: CASRSDWTSTDTQYF. CDR3 bases: TGTGCCAGCAGGAGCGACTGGACTAGCACAGATACGCAGTATTTT. V gene TRBV2 combines with J gene TRBJ2-3; a possible D gene is TRBD2 (5 bases). The CDR3 sequence is 15 residues long. Between the trimmed V and J ends, which lost 6 bases and 0 bases, there was a span of 13 bases. The germline CDR1 and CDR2 sequences are SNHLY and FYNNEI.

This clone was seen once. The J gene is TRBJ1-6, the V gene TRBV19; D gene unclear. Germline CDR1 reads LNHDA; CDR2 reads SQIVND (reference sequence). The germline V and J ends were trimmed by 5 bases and 3 bases, with 2 bases remaining between them. The CDR3 has 12 amino acids. CDR3 sequence reads: CASSLYNSPLHF. CDR3 coding DNA: TGTGCCAGTAGTCTCTATAATTCACCCCTCCACTTT.

The rearrangement links TRBV6-5 to TRBJ2-7; D not resolved. The CDR3 covers 13 residues. Per germline, CDR1 MNHEY and CDR2 SVGAGI. V dropped 0 bases and J dropped 5 bases, with 8 bases sitting between them. Here the CDR3 DNA reads TGTGCCAGCAGTTACTCGAGTGACAACGAGCAGTACTTC. It yields the protein CASSYSSDNEQYF.

The chain's CDR3 is CASSAGIETQYF. The CDR3 DNA reads TGTGCCAGCAGTGCCGGGATAGAGACCCAGTACTTC. The V gene is TRBV25-1, the J gene TRBJ2-5; D perhaps matches TRBD2 (5 bases). Germline-derived CDR1 and CDR2 are MGHDK and SYGVNS. The CDR3 extends over 12 amino acids. Trimming took off 4 bases at V and 4 bases at J, with 7 bases between the two ends.

The rearrangement uses TRBV7-8 and TRBJ2-3; the D gene is possibly TRBD2 (6 bases). The germline gives CDR1 SGHVS, CDR2 FQNEAQ. V lost 3 bases to trimming and J lost 2 bases, with 12 bases between them. The CDR3 sequence is 15 residues long. The CDR3 sequence is CASSFSGEVTDTQYF. CDR3 coding DNA: TGTGCCAGCAGCTTCTCGGGGGAAGTCACAGATACGCAGTATTTT.